A selection of T cell receptor beta chains follows, all from one sample in a study of blood T cell repertoires in COVID-19. Repertoires were generated with immunoSEQ multiplex PCR, while TCRdb's copy carries only in-frame clones and drops some. Of around 180,000 clones listed, roughly 85% are singletons. The material sequenced was peripheral blood. The receptor source for this set is a woman at least 80 years old with active or convalescent COVID-19. The CDR3 runs from the conserved cysteine through the conserved F or W. A D gene is named only where the DNA matches it firmly. Clone size is not always given. Where it is, it says once, few, many or a class for expanded clones.

>TRBD2|TRBV14|.|TRBJ2-3
TGTGCCAGCAGGTCGGGACTAGCGGGCGGAAGCACAGATACGCAGTATTTT
CASRSGLAGGSTDTQYF
>TRBD1|TRBV28|.|TRBJ1-1
TGTGCCAGCAGTTCCGAGGACAGGGAAGCTTTCTTT
CASSSEDREAFF
>.|TRBV5-1|.|TRBJ2-1
TGCGCCAGCAGTAGTTGGTCAGGGGGAGGCAATGAGCAGTTCTTC
CASSSWSGGGNEQFF
>TRBD1|TRBV5-1|.|TRBJ1-5
TGCGCCAGCAGCCCAGGGACAGGGTCCTATAGCAATCAGCCCCAGCATTTT
CASSPGTGSYSNQPQHF
>.|TRBV7-2|.|TRBJ2-1
TGTGCCAGCAGCTTAGCCCCCAGCTACAATGAGCAGTTCTTC
CASSLAPSYNEQFF
>.|TRBV5-8|few|TRBJ1-5
TGTGCCAGCAGCTTGGTACAGGACGGTCAGCCCCAGCATTTT
CASSLVQDGQPQHF
>.|TRBV7-3|.|TRBJ2-1
TGTGCCAGCAGCCTTAACAGGGACAATGAGCAGTTCTTC
CASSLNRDNEQFF
>TRBD1|TRBV2|few|TRBJ1-1
TGTGCCAGCAGGAGAAGGACAGGGGGCGCCGGGCCCGACACTGAAGCTTTCTTT
CASRRRTGGAGPDTEAFF
>.|TRBV5-4|.|TRBJ1-3
TGTGCCAGCAGCTTGGCGTCAGGATTTGGAAACACCATATATTTT
CASSLASGFGNTIYF
>TRBD1|TRBV5-1|few|TRBJ1-1
TGCGCCAGCAGCTTACAGGGGCACCAGAACACTGAAGCTTTCTTT
CASSLQGHQNTEAFF
>TRBD1|TRBV5-6|.|TRBJ2-1
TGTGCCAGCAGCTTCGACAGGGTCCCCTACAATGAGCAGTTCTTC
CASSFDRVPYNEQFF
>.|TRBV12-5|.|TRBJ1-1
TGTGCTAGTGGTTTAGGCAGGGGCACTGAAGCTTTCTTT
CASGLGRGTEAFF
>.|TRBV14|.|TRBJ1-2
TGTGCCAGCAGCCAAGTTTTGGCCCACTATGGCTACACCTTC
CASSQVLAHYGYTF
>TRBD2|TRBV5-1|.|TRBJ2-1
TGCGCCAGCAGCCCGGGCGGACTAGCGGGAGACAATGAGCAGTTCTTC
CASSPGGLAGDNEQFF
>TRBD1|TRBV28|.|TRBJ2-2
TGTGCCAGCAGTTCTTCCCACCGGACAGGGGTAACCGGGGAGCTGTTTTTT
CASSSSHRTGVTGELFF
>TRBD2|TRBV27|.|TRBJ2-5
TGTGCCAGCAGAATCGGGCGTCTAGCGGGTACGGGAGAGACCCAGTACTTC
CASRIGRLAGTGETQYF
>TRBD1|TRBV9|medium-sized|TRBJ1-2
TGTGCCAGCAGCCCCCGGGACAGAGCTAACTATGGCTACACCTTC
CASSPRDRANYGYTF
>.|TRBV12-3/TRBV12-4|.|TRBJ1-1
TGTGCCAGCAGTTCTAGCCGACAAGCTCGGTTT
CASSSSRQARF